This TCR beta chain was documented in a study of blood T cell repertoires in COVID-19. On the study more broadly: Donors in the United States, Italy and Spain gave samples during acute or convalescent COVID-19. PBMCs, B-cell-depleted T cells, or T cells were the source of the cDNA or gDNA that made up the material.

How the authors handled the data: Researchers report that nucleated cell counts were estimated from reference gene primer amplification. TCRdb keeps only in-frame clones here, not all; method: immunoSEQ multiplex PCR. For V, J and clone size, that table is used; D and trimming come from the DNA. The table lists under 60,000 clones, over 90% of them singletons, with around 3.9% in the top ten. This clone was counted only a few times. The specimen was peripheral blood. The clonotype was recovered from a man in his forties or fifties with acute or convalescent COVID-19.

CDR3 nucleotide sequence: TGCAGCGTTGAAGGGACAGGTACATCTAATGAAAAACTGTTTTTT. Amino acid sequence: CSVEGTGTSNEKLFF. J is TRBJ1-4 and V is TRBV29-1; 7 positions agree with TRBD1. Trimming at V came to 1 base and at J to 3 bases, leaving 5 bases not matched to a gene. Per germline, CDR1 SQVTM and CDR2 ANQGSEA. The CDR3 runs 15 residues.